This TCR beta chain was sequenced during a study of blood T cell repertoires in COVID-19. Overall study: From the United States, Italy and Spain came samples of acute and convalescent COVID-19. Nucleic acid was either cDNA or gDNA, and it came from T cells, B-cell-depleted T cells, or PBMCs.

Germline CDR1 reads SGHRS; CDR2 reads YFSETQ. This CDR3 comprises 17 residues. The germline V and J ends were trimmed by 4 bases and 2 bases, with 19 bases remaining between them. In the original workflow: Estimation of nucleated cell counts was performed using reference gene primer amplification. The data were produced by immunoSEQ multiplex PCR, yet TCRdb's version contains in-frame clones alone and is incomplete. V, J and clone size derive from that table, while D and trimming were established from the DNA sequence. The data show around 150,000 clones, 82% seen once. The J gene is TRBJ2-1, the V gene TRBV5-1, with a weak D call TRBD2 (6 bases). This receptor was obtained from a woman aged 35 to 49 with COVID-19, enrolled during active disease. Sequencing used peripheral blood. CDR3 in amino acids: CASSPPLPGLTYNEQFF. The CDR3 DNA sequence: TGCGCCAGCAGCCCGCCCCTCCCCGGACTAACCTACAATGAGCAGTTCTTC. The full variable domain, its missing parts supplied by reference TRBV5-1 and TRBJ2-1, is KAGVTQTPRYLIKTRGQQVTLSCSPISGHRSVSWYQQTPGQGLQFLFEYFSETQRNKGNFPGRFSGRQFSNSRSEMNVSTLELGDSALYLCASSPPLPGLTYNEQFFGPGTRLTVL.